This T cell receptor beta chain was retrieved from a study of cytomegalovirus exposure and HLA in healthy donors. Study conclusions and caveats: Productive rates of about 90% or about 30% were seen for most TCR beta V segments in an earlier analysis.

It was healthy bone marrow donors who served as donors. Donors showed nominal health when sampled, although they likely had unrecorded immune exposures. On this clone: What it binds is unknown.

PCR employed 60 Vbeta and 13 Jbeta primers. Measured with immunoSEQ multiplex PCR; TCRdb has only the in-frame clones, and not every one. The sample holds about 150,000 clones; 76% are singletons and the top ten take around 3%. The V segment lost 2 bases and the J segment 5 bases; nucleotides outside the gene matches: 4. The germline V gene has CDR1 SGHVS and CDR2 FNYEAQ. The CDR3 has 15 residues. The chain couples TRBV7-6 to TRBJ1-5, with TRBD1 matching 9 bases. Sequencing was performed on PBMCs. The TCR sequence derives from a man aged 35 to 55 in good health and CMV-seronegative. The CDR3 DNA is TGTGCCAGCAGCTTAACAGGGGGCATCGATCAGCCCCAGCATTTT. Its protein product is CASSLTGGIDQPQHF. Combining the CDR3 with reference TRBV7-6 and TRBJ1-5 gives the whole variable domain GAGVSQSPRYKVTKRGQDVALRCDPISGHVSLYWYRQALGQGPEFLTYFNYEAQQDKSGLPNDRFSAERPEGSISTLTIQRTEQRDSAMYRCASSLTGGIDQPQHFGDGTRLSIL.